Shown below are 27 T cell receptor beta chains from a single sample sequenced in a study of T cell repertoires in cytomegalovirus infection. Using its own MiXCR run on the reads, TCRdb lists one record per CDR3 protein. This table holds under 300,000 distinct CDR3 sequences, about a sixth found once. The specimen sequenced was CD8+ T cells from PBMCs. The receptors stem from a human donor in good health (CMV status not recorded). Some clones in this sample may be carry-over from other donors' samples.

The V and J genes are TRBV7-6 and TRBJ2-7, with D possibly matching TRBD1 (5 bases). The V end lost 1 base, the J end lost 2 bases, and 12 bases lay between the germline ends. The germline CDR1 and CDR2 sequences are SGHVS and FNYEAQ. This CDR3 is built from 15 residues. CDR3 DNA: TGTGCCAGCAGCTTAGTAGGGGATTTAACCTACGAGCAGTACTTC. Residues: CASSLVGDLTYEQYF.

Ten or more counts support this clonotype. The rearrangement uses TRBV27 and TRBJ2-7; 7 bases are shared with TRBD1. The V and J ends lost 4 bases and 3 bases, in that order; junction bases with no gene match: 3. This CDR3 has 13 residues. Germline V gives CDR1 MNHEY, CDR2 SMNVEV (reference sequence). Here the CDR3 DNA reads TGTGCCAGCAGTTCGGGACAGAACTACGAGCAGTACTTC. Its protein is CASSSGQNYEQYF.

This clonotype has at least ten counts. The V gene is TRBV28, the J gene TRBJ1-5, with D hard to call. There are 15 residues in the CDR3. In germline, CDR1 is MDHEN, CDR2 SYDVKM. V lost 3 bases, J lost 0 bases, and 9 bases lay in between. CDR3 bases: TGTGCCAGCAGTTTTTTGACTTATAGCAATCAGCCCCAGCATTTT. This encodes CASSFLTYSNQPQHF.

V is TRBV28 and J is TRBJ1-6, with TRBD1 matching over 10 bases. The V gene's germline CDR1 is MDHEN and CDR2 SYDVKM. This CDR3 spans 19 amino acids. The ends lost 4 bases at V and 0 bases at J; junction bases unmatched: 9. The CDR3 sequence is CASSWSGQGEGSYNSPLHF. The CDR3 DNA reads TGTGCCAGCAGTTGGTCAGGACAGGGGGAAGGCTCCTATAATTCACCCCTCCACTTT. Looking up the rest from reference TRBV28 and TRBJ1-6 gives the full variable domain: DVKVTQSSRYLVKRTGEKVFLECVQDMDHENMFWYRQDPGLGLRLIYFSYDVKMKEKGDIPEGYSVSREKKERFSLILESASTNQTSMYLCASSWSGQGEGSYNSPLHFGNGTRLTVT.

V is TRBV4-1 and J is TRBJ1-2; 8 bases are shared with TRBD1. Per germline, CDR1 MGHRA and CDR2 YSYEKL. CDR3 length: 17 amino acids. The ends lost 5 bases at V and 9 bases at J; junction bases unmatched: 20. The CDR3 here is CASSYRGGTGDRRSYTF. The CDR3, as DNA: TGCGCCAGCAGCTATCGAGGCGGGACAGGAGACCGAAGAAGCTACACCTTC.

This clonotype was seen only a few times. V and J are TRBV6-6 and TRBJ2-1, with 8 bases identical to TRBD2. The CDR3 runs 15 residues. Trimming removed 6 bases from V and 6 bases from J; junction bases left unmatched: 10. Germline assignment: CDR1 MNHNY and CDR2 SVGAGI (reference sequence). The DNA of the CDR3 is TGTGCCAGCAGCCCAGGGCGGGGGGACCGCAATGAGCAGTTCTTC. Its translation is CASSPGRGDRNEQFF.

The genes are TRBV28 and TRBJ1-1; no definite D call. This CDR3 spans 15 amino acids. CDR1 and CDR2 (germline): MDHEN, SYDVKM. The V end lost 6 bases, the J end lost 0 bases, and 14 bases lay between the germline ends. CDR3 in amino acids: CASSTSTDLNTEAFF. The CDR3 DNA is TGTGCCAGCAGCACTTCGACCGATCTGAACACTGAAGCTTTCTTT.

The chain has TRBV15 and TRBJ1-1, with 7 bases that match TRBD1. The ends lost 4 bases at V and 4 bases at J; junction bases unmatched: 9. Germline-derived CDR1 and CDR2 are LNHNV and YYDKDF (reference sequence). The CDR3 spans 15 residues. The CDR3 DNA is TGTGCCACCAGCACGGGACAGTCAGGAGCCACTGAAGCTTTCTTT. It yields the protein CATSTGQSGATEAFF.

This clonotype was counted many times. V and J are TRBV7-2 and TRBJ2-3; 11 bases match TRBD2. Germline V lookup: CDR1 SGHTA, CDR2 FQGNSA. V dropped 4 bases and J dropped 2; count of bases not matched to a gene: 5. The CDR3 is 16 amino acids. The CDR3 sequence: CASSSLAGGHTDTQYF. In nucleotides, the CDR3 is TGTGCCAGCAGCTCTCTAGCGGGGGGTCACACAGATACGCAGTATTTT.

This clonotype was seen a handful of times. V and J are TRBV28 and TRBJ1-2, with D uncertain. Germline lookup yields CDR1 MDHEN and CDR2 SYDVKM. CDR3 length: 12 residues. The V end lost 8 bases, the J end lost 2 bases, and 9 bases lay between the germline ends. CDR3 region: CASWSQNYGYTF. As DNA, the CDR3 is TGTGCCAGCTGGAGCCAGAACTATGGCTACACCTTC.

This clonotype was detected ten times or more. The V and J genes are TRBV7-9 and TRBJ1-5; weak D call: TRBD1 (6 bases). Trimming removed 4 bases from V and 5 bases from J, with 18 bases in between. In germline, CDR1 is SEHNR, CDR2 FQNEAQ (reference sequence). The CDR3 extends over 16 amino acids. CDR3 region: CASSSYQQGNDQPQHF. CDR3 nucleotide sequence: TGTGCCAGCAGCTCCTATCAACAGGGTAATGATCAGCCCCAGCATTTT.

J is TRBJ2-1 and V is TRBV11-2; D possibly matches TRBD1 or TRBD2 (5 bases each). CDR3 length equals 15 residues. Germline V gene lookup returns CDR1 SGHAT and CDR2 FQNNGV. Trimming took 4 bases from V and 4 from J, leaving 14 bases between them. This CDR3 is CASSWDPSQYNEQFF. CDR3 sequence (DNA): TGTGCCAGCAGCTGGGACCCCTCCCAATACAATGAGCAGTTCTTC.

This clonotype was observed a handful of times. The chain combines TRBV7-9 with TRBJ2-7, with 7 bases identical to TRBD1. The V segment lost 6 bases and the J segment 0 bases; nucleotides outside the gene matches: 8. CDR3 length equals 15 residues. Germline lookup yields CDR1 SEHNR and CDR2 FQNEAQ (reference sequence). DNA of the CDR3: TGTGCCAGCAGTTCGCTGGACAGGACCTCCTACGAGCAGTACTTC. This codes for CASSSLDRTSYEQYF.

This chain joins TRBV7-9 and TRBJ2-3; maybe TRBD2 (5 bases). V was pared by 1 base and J by 8 bases, with 22 bases between. Germline assignment: CDR1 SEHNR and CDR2 FQNEAQ (reference sequence). There are 17 residues in the CDR3. CDR3 sequence reads: CASSLGIPTTRGSTQYF. CDR3 nucleotides: TGTGCCAGCAGCTTAGGAATCCCAACTACCAGAGGGAGTACGCAGTATTTT.

Only a few counts were recorded for this clonotype. The chain employs TRBV20-1 and TRBJ1-2, with 7 bases lining up with TRBD1. CDR1 and CDR2 (germline): DFQATT, SNEGSKA (reference sequence). The trim removed 5 bases at V and 7 bases at J, leaving 7 bases unmatched. The CDR3 has 12 residues. DNA of the CDR3: TGCAGTGCTCCTGACAGGGATATTGGCTACACCTTC. This codes for CSAPDRDIGYTF.

This clonotype occurred a few times. The chain uses TRBV6-4 and TRBJ2-1, with 7 bases that match TRBD2. The length of the CDR3 is 12 residues. CDR1 and CDR2 from the germline V gene are MRHNA and SNTAGT. V gave up 6 bases and J gave up 11 bases; unmatched junction bases: 7. CDR3 nucleotides: TGTGCCAGCAGAGGAGCGGGACCTAAGCAGTTCTTC. This encodes CASRGAGPKQFF.

This clonotype was seen ten or more times. The chain has TRBV6-2 or TRBV6-3 and TRBJ2-1; 10 nucleotides match TRBD2. CDR1 is MNHEY, CDR2 SVGEGT, per germline. The trim removed 2 bases at V and 4 bases at J, leaving 5 bases unmatched. The length of the CDR3 is 16 residues. In DNA form, the CDR3 reads TGTGCCAGCAGTTACCTTGCTAGCGGGGGATACAATGAGCAGTTCTTC. Translated, it gives CASSYLASGGYNEQFF.

This clonotype was found a few times. This rearrangement joins TRBV7-9 to TRBJ2-3, with D tentatively TRBD2 (6 bases). The CDR3 totals 16 residues. The germline CDR1 and CDR2 sequences are SEHNR and FQNEAQ (reference sequence). V lost 3 bases, J lost 1 base, and 14 bases lay in between. The CDR3 DNA reads TGTGCCAGCAGCTTCCGGGGCGGGGAACGCACAGATACGCAGTATTTT. It codes for CASSFRGGERTDTQYF.

The table lists this clonotype with many counts. The V and J genes are TRBV7-2 and TRBJ1-1; perhaps TRBD1 as D (5 bases). The germline CDR1 and CDR2 sequences are SGHTA and FQGNSA. Trimming stripped 1 base from V and 0 bases from J, with 9 bases between. The CDR3 spans 15 residues. CDR3 loop: CASSLGWGLNTEAFF. The CDR3 bases are TGTGCCAGCAGCTTAGGATGGGGCTTGAACACTGAAGCTTTCTTT. Using reference TRBV7-2 and TRBJ1-1 for the parts outside the CDR3, the full variable domain is GAGVSQSPSNKVTEKGKDVELRCDPISGHTALYWYRQSLGQGLEFLIYFQGNSAPDKSGLPSDRFSAERTGGSVSTLTIQRTQQEDSAVYLCASSLGWGLNTEAFFGQGTRLTVV.

The CDR3 nucleotides are TGTGCCAGCACCAATGGACAGGGATTCCCCGAGCAGTACTTC. Amino acids: CASTNGQGFPEQYF. V is TRBV6-1 and J is TRBJ2-7, with 8 bases matching TRBD1. Germline V gene sequence: CDR1 MNHNS, CDR2 SASEGT. The CDR3 is 14 residues long. Unmatched junction bases numbered 11, after V lost 7 bases and J lost 6 bases.

This clonotype was observed a few times. This chain links TRBV29-1 with TRBJ2-2; 10 nucleotides line up with TRBD2. The CDR3 has 15 amino acids. V gave up 5 bases and J gave up 4 bases; unmatched junction bases: 7. Germline V gene data show CDR1 as SQVTM and CDR2 as ANQGSEA. The CDR3 sequence is CSVRLAGALTGELFF. In DNA form, the CDR3 reads TGCAGCGTTAGACTAGCGGGCGCTCTCACCGGGGAGCTGTTTTTT.

This clonotype occurred a few times. This may be a read error: a much more frequent sequence differs by one nucleotide. V is TRBV7-6 and J is TRBJ2-5; a weak D match, TRBD1 (5 bases). Germline CDR1 reads SGHVS; CDR2 reads FNYEAQ. V lost 2 bases and J lost 1, with 8 bases in between. CDR3 size: 14 residues. CDR3 amino acids: CASSLSQGQETQYF. The CDR3 DNA is TGTGCCAGCAGCTTAAGCCAGGGCCAAGAGACCCAGTACTTC.

The V gene is TRBV6-2 or TRBV6-3, the J gene TRBJ1-1; D is ambiguous. CDR3 length: 14 residues. Trimming pared 2 bases from V and 5 bases from J, leaving 12 bases between. Germline lookup yields CDR1 MNHEY and CDR2 SVGEGT. CDR3 in amino acids: CASSYVPGRTEAFF. The CDR3 DNA reads as TGTGCCAGCAGTTACGTCCCCGGGAGGACTGAAGCTTTCTTT.

In this sample, this clonotype turned up many times. The gene calls are TRBV7-2 and TRBJ1-2, with D maybe TRBD1 (5 bases). This CDR3 is 14 amino acids long. Trimming removed 1 base at V and 4 bases at J, with 10 bases between. Germline CDR1 and CDR2: SGHTA and FQGNSA. In DNA, the CDR3 is TGTGCCAGCAGCTTAGATACAGGTCCCTATGGCTACACCTTC. Translating it yields CASSLDTGPYGYTF. Drawing the rest from reference TRBV7-2 and TRBJ1-2, the complete variable domain is GAGVSQSPSNKVTEKGKDVELRCDPISGHTALYWYRQSLGQGLEFLIYFQGNSAPDKSGLPSDRFSAERTGGSVSTLTIQRTQQEDSAVYLCASSLDTGPYGYTFGSGTRLTVV.

This clonotype was counted ten times or more. The chain has TRBV28 and TRBJ2-5, with a tentative D call TRBD2 (6 bases). The CDR3 spans 14 residues. Germline values: CDR1 MDHEN, CDR2 SYDVKM. Trimming cost V 3 bases and J 4 bases, with 12 bases left between them. This chain's CDR3 is CASSFRQGGETQYF. The CDR3 DNA reads TGTGCCAGCAGTTTCAGGCAGGGAGGAGAGACCCAGTACTTC.

This chain connects TRBV6-4 to TRBJ2-1; perhaps TRBD1 as D (6 bases). CDR1 and CDR2 (germline): MRHNA, SNTAGT. This CDR3 is 17 amino acids long. The germline V and J ends were trimmed by 2 bases and 9 bases, with 23 bases remaining between them. The CDR3 spells CASSDTIGGTQFVEQFF. In DNA, the CDR3 is TGTGCCAGCAGTGACACAATAGGGGGAACCCAATTCGTTGAGCAGTTCTTC.

This clonotype was seen only a few times. The rearrangement uses TRBV6-5 and TRBJ2-7, with TRBD1 matching 8 bases. The CDR3 is made up of 15 amino acids. Unmatched junction bases numbered 8, after V lost 4 bases and J lost 3 bases. Per germline, CDR1 MNHEY and CDR2 SVGAGI. The CDR3, as DNA: TGTGCCAGCAGTTTACTACGGACAGGGATCTACGAGCAGTACTTC. This gives the protein CASSLLRTGIYEQYF.